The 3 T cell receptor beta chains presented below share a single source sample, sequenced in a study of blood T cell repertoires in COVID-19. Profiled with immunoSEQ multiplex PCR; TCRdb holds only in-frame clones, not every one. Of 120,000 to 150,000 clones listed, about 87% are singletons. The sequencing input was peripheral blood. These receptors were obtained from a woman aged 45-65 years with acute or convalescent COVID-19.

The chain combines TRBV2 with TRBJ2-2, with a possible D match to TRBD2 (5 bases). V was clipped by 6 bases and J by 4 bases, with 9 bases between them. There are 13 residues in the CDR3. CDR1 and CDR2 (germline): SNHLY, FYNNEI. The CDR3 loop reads CASRRELTGELFF. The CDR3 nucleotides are TGTGCCAGCAGGAGGGAGCTCACCGGGGAGCTGTTTTTT. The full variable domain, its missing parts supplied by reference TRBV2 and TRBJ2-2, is EPEVTQTPSHQVTQMGQEVILRCVPISNHLYFYWYRQILGQKVEFLVSFYNNEISEKSEIFDDQFSVERPDGSNFTLKIRSTKLEDSAMYFCASRRELTGELFFGEGSRLTVL.

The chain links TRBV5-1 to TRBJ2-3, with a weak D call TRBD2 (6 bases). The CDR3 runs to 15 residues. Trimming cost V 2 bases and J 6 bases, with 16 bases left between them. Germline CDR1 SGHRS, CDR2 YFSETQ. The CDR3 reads CASSFGGSREDTQYF. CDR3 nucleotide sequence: TGCGCCAGCAGCTTTGGAGGGTCCCGGGAGGATACGCAGTATTTT.

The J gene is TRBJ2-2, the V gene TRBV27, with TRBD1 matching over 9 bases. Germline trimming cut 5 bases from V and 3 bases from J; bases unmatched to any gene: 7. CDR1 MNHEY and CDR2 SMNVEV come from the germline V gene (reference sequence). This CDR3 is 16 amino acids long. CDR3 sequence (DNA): TGTGCCAGCAGTGTCCTAAGGACAGGGGACACCGGGGAGCTGTTTTTT. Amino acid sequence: CASSVLRTGDTGELFF.